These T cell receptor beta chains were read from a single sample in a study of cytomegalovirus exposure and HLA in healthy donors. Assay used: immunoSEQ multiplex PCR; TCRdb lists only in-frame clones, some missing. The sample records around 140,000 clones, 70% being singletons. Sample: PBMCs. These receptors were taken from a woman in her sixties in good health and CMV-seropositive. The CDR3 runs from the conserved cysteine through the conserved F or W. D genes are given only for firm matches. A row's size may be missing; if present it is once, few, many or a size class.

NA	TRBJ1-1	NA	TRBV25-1	CASSPWTANTEAFF	TGTGCCAGCAGTCCCTGGACAGCGAACACTGAAGCCTTCTTT
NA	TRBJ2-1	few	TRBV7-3	CASSLRGHEQFF	TGTGCCAGCAGCTTAAGGGGGCATGAGCAGTTCTTC
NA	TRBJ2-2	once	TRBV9	CASSVRIAGPGELFF	TGTGCCAGCAGCGTCCGTATTGCGGGGCCCGGGGAGCTGTTTTTT
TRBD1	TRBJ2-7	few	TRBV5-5	CASSLGQGIYEQYF	TGTGCCAGCAGCTTGGGACAGGGTATCTACGAGCAGTACTTC
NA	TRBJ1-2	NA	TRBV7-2	CASSLLYGGYTF	TGTGCCAGCAGCTTATTGTACGGTGGCTACACCTTC
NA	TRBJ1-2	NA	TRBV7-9	CASSLAGNYGYTF	TGTGCCAGCAGCTTAGCCGGTAACTATGGCTACACCTTC
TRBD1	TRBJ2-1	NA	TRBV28	CASRPDRGIWNEQFF	TGTGCCAGCAGACCCGACAGGGGTATCTGGAATGAGCAGTTCTTC
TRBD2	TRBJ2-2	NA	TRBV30	CAWRGTSRGTGELFF	TGTGCCTGGAGGGGGACTAGCAGAGGCACCGGGGAGCTGTTTTTT
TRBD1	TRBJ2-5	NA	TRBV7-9	CASSIRTGQETQYF	TGTGCCAGCAGCATCCGGACAGGACAAGAGACCCAGTACTTC
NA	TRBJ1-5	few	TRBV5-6	CASSSAGNSNQPQHF	TGTGCCAGCAGCTCCGCGGGCAATAGCAATCAGCCCCAGCATTTT
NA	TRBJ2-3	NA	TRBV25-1	CASSAPGTDTQYF	TGTGCCAGCAGTGCGCCCGGTACAGATACGCAGTATTTT
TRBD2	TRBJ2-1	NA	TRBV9	CASSVGVGTSGSNEQFF	TGTGCCAGCAGCGTAGGGGTTGGGACTAGCGGGAGTAATGAGCAGTTCTTC
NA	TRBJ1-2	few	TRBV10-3	CAISETGPNYGYTF	TGTGCCATCAGTGAGACAGGGCCGAACTATGGCTACACCTTC
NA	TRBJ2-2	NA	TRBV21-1	CASSKASRVGALSGELFF	TGTGCCAGCAGCAAAGCCTCTAGAGTGGGGGCGCTTTCCGGGGAGCTGTTTTTT
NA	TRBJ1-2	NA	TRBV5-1	CASSLRPGNYGYTF	TGCGCCAGCAGCTTGAGACCAGGGAACTATGGCTACACCTTC
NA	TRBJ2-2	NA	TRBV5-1	CASSLGGQPAGTGELFF	TGCGCCAGCAGCTTGGGGGGACAGCCGGCGGGAACCGGGGAGCTGTTTTTT
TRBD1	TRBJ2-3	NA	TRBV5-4	CASSSQTGGGTDTQYF	TGTGCCAGCAGCTCCCAGACAGGGGGCGGCACAGATACGCAGTATTTT
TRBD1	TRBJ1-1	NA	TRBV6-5	CASSRGTGLGTEAFF	TGTGCCAGCAGTCGCGGGACAGGTTTGGGCACTGAAGCTTTCTTT
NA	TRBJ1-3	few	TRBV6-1	CASRAFPSSGNTIYF	TGTGCCAGCCGTGCTTTCCCGAGCTCTGGAAACACCATATATTTT
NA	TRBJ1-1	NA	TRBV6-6	CASSLRGGGTEAFF	TGTGCCAGCAGTCTAAGGGGAGGAGGCACTGAAGCTTTCTTT
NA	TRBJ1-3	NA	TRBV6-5	CASTDRNSGNTIYF	TGTGCCAGTACAGACAGGAACTCTGGAAACACCATATATTTT
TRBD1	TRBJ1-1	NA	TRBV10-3	CASQGVMNTEAFF	TGTGCCTCGCAGGGGGTTATGAACACTGAAGCTTTCTTT
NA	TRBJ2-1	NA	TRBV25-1	CASQEVGSYNEQFF	TGTGCCTCCCAGGAAGTCGGCTCCTACAATGAGCAGTTCTTC
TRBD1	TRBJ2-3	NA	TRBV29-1	CSVFTRTGDYTDTQYF	TGCAGCGTTTTTACCCGGACAGGGGACTACACAGATACGCAGTATTTT
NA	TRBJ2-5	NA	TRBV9	CASSVAVQETQYF	TGTGCCAGCAGCGTAGCGGTCCAAGAGACCCAGTACTTC
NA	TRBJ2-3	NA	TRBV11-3	CASSLEGRDTQYF	TGTGCCAGCAGCTTAGAGGGCAGGGATACGCAGTATTTT
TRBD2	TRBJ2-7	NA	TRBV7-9	CASSSGTSGLGRYEQYF	TGTGCCAGCAGCTCCGGGACTAGCGGGTTGGGACGTTACGAGCAGTACTTC
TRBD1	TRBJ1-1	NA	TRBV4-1	CASSPGDRGTEAFF	TGCGCCAGCAGCCCGGGGGACAGGGGGACTGAAGCTTTCTTT